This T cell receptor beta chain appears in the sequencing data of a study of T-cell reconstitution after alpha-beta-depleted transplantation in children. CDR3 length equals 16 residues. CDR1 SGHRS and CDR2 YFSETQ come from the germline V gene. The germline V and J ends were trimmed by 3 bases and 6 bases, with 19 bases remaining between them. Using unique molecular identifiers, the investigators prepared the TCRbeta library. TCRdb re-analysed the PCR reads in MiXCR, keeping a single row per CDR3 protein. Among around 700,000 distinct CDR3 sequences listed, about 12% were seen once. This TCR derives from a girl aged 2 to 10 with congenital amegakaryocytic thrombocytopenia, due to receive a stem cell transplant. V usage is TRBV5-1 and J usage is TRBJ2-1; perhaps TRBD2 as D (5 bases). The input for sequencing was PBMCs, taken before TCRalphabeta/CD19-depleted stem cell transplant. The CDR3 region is CASSWWQVLAGNEQFF. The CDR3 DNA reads TGCGCCAGCAGCTGGTGGCAGGTGCTGGCGGGCAATGAGCAGTTCTTC.